A selection of T cell receptor beta chains follows, all from one sample in a study of T cells after posttransplantation cyclophosphamide. Produced via immunoSEQ multiplex PCR; TCRdb's table is partial and in-frame only. The sample holds about 15,000 clones, over 75% seen once. The sample was memory CD4+ T cells sorted from PBMCs. The receptor set was obtained from a man over 45 in good health, CMV-negative, and a related stem cell transplant donor. Both conserved end residues are part of each CDR3. The D gene is left open where the match is weak. Only some rows state a clone size, as once, few, many or a class for expanded clones.

CDR3 DNA: TGTGCCACCAGCAGAGATCGGACAGGGACAGATACGCAGTATTTT
CDR3 protein: CATSRDRTGTDTQYF
D gene: TRBD1
V gene: TRBV15
clone size: .
J gene: TRBJ2-3

CDR3 DNA: TGTGCCAGCAGCTTCGCCGGGACAGACTATGGCTACACCTTC
CDR3 protein: CASSFAGTDYGYTF
D gene: TRBD1
V gene: TRBV11-2
clone size: once
J gene: TRBJ1-2

CDR3 DNA: TGTGCCAGCAAAGGCCCGGGAATCCAAGAGACCCAGTACTTC
CDR3 protein: CASKGPGIQETQYF
D gene: .
V gene: TRBV28
clone size: .
J gene: TRBJ2-5

CDR3 DNA: TGTGCTAGCAGCTTAGCTGAGGGAGACGAGCAGTACTTC
CDR3 protein: CASSLAEGDEQYF
D gene: .
V gene: TRBV7-7
clone size: .
J gene: TRBJ2-7

CDR3 DNA: TGTGCCAGCAGCTCTAGTCCAGGACATTCCAATGAGCAGTTCTTC
CDR3 protein: CASSSSPGHSNEQFF
D gene: .
V gene: TRBV7-3
clone size: .
J gene: TRBJ2-1

CDR3 DNA: TGTGCCAGCTCACCAGCGACAGGGGGGGGGAATGAGCAGTTCTTC
CDR3 protein: CASSPATGGGNEQFF
D gene: TRBD1
V gene: TRBV18
clone size: .
J gene: TRBJ2-1

CDR3 DNA: TGTGCCAGCAGCTTTATCAGCACTGAAGCTTTCTTT
CDR3 protein: CASSFISTEAFF
D gene: .
V gene: TRBV7-8
clone size: .
J gene: TRBJ1-1

CDR3 DNA: TGTGCCAGCAGCTTGGGGGGACAGGGGATCGACTATGGCTACACCTTC
CDR3 protein: CASSLGGQGIDYGYTF
D gene: TRBD1
V gene: TRBV5-4
clone size: .
J gene: TRBJ1-2

CDR3 DNA: TGTGCCAGCGGGGATCGGACAGCCTCCACAGATACGCAGTATTTT
CDR3 protein: CASGDRTASTDTQYF
D gene: .
V gene: TRBV6-1
clone size: once
J gene: TRBJ2-3

CDR3 DNA: TGTGCCAGCAGCTTAGGGCAGGGTCGCGGGGAGCTGTTTTTT
CDR3 protein: CASSLGQGRGELFF
D gene: .
V gene: TRBV11-3
clone size: .
J gene: TRBJ2-2

CDR3 DNA: TGTGCCAGCACGAGTGGAGAGATTTGGACTAGCCCCGGGGAGCTGTTTTTT
CDR3 protein: CASTSGEIWTSPGELFF
D gene: TRBD2
V gene: TRBV18
clone size: .
J gene: TRBJ2-2

CDR3 DNA: TGTGCCAGCAGCTTGGGACTAGCGGGGGGCACAGATACGCAGTATTTT
CDR3 protein: CASSLGLAGGTDTQYF
D gene: TRBD2
V gene: TRBV7-7
clone size: .
J gene: TRBJ2-3

CDR3 DNA: TGTGCCAGCAGTCCCCCCGGGGGGAATCAGCCCCAGCATTTT
CDR3 protein: CASSPPGGNQPQHF
D gene: .
V gene: TRBV6-6
clone size: .
J gene: TRBJ1-5

CDR3 DNA: TGTGCCAGCAGCCCCCGGCTGGCTAGTGTCTACACCTTC
CDR3 protein: CASSPRLASVYTF
D gene: .
V gene: TRBV7-2
clone size: .
J gene: TRBJ1-2

CDR3 DNA: TGTGCCAGCAGTGCTACTAGTCGGGCGCAGTATTTT
CDR3 protein: CASSATSRAQYF
D gene: .
V gene: TRBV6-1
clone size: few
J gene: TRBJ2-3

CDR3 DNA: TGTGCCAGCTCACCAGGGCTAGCGGGAGTCAATGAGCAGTTCTTC
CDR3 protein: CASSPGLAGVNEQFF
D gene: TRBD2
V gene: TRBV18
clone size: .
J gene: TRBJ2-1

CDR3 DNA: TGTGCCAGCAGCCTGATGGGGACAGCGAGTCAGCCCCAGCATTTT
CDR3 protein: CASSLMGTASQPQHF
D gene: TRBD1
V gene: TRBV11-2
clone size: .
J gene: TRBJ1-5

CDR3 DNA: TGCGCCAGCAGCCGCTCGGAGGTACGGGGTCCTGGGGCCAACGTCCTGACTTTC
CDR3 protein: CASSRSEVRGPGANVLTF
D gene: .
V gene: TRBV4-1
clone size: .
J gene: TRBJ2-6

CDR3 DNA: TGTGCCAGCAGCTGGGGGGGACAGGGCGGGGAGACCCAGTACTTC
CDR3 protein: CASSWGGQGGETQYF
D gene: TRBD1
V gene: TRBV5-4
clone size: .
J gene: TRBJ2-5

CDR3 DNA: TGTGCCAGCAGTCGGGGGGTGGGAGAGACCCAGTACTTC
CDR3 protein: CASSRGVGETQYF
D gene: TRBD2
V gene: TRBV6-1
clone size: .
J gene: TRBJ2-5

CDR3 DNA: TGTGCCAGCAGCTTAGCCTACAGGGGCAGGGAATACGAGCAGTACTTC
CDR3 protein: CASSLAYRGREYEQYF
D gene: TRBD1
V gene: TRBV7-9
clone size: .
J gene: TRBJ2-7

CDR3 DNA: TGTGCCGTCAGTGCGGTATTGGAGAACACTGAAGCTTTCTTT
CDR3 protein: CAVSAVLENTEAFF
D gene: .
V gene: TRBV7-6
clone size: .
J gene: TRBJ1-1

CDR3 DNA: TGTGCCAGCAGCCAGACAGGGTACGAGCAGTACTTC
CDR3 protein: CASSQTGYEQYF
D gene: TRBD1
V gene: TRBV6-5
clone size: .
J gene: TRBJ2-7

CDR3 DNA: TGTGCCAGTAGTACCCTGAGGGGGCGAAACTATGGCTACACCTTC
CDR3 protein: CASSTLRGRNYGYTF
D gene: TRBD1
V gene: TRBV19
clone size: .
J gene: TRBJ1-2

CDR3 DNA: TGCGCCAGCAGCGACACAGGGGATCGCACAGATACGCAGTATTTT
CDR3 protein: CASSDTGDRTDTQYF
D gene: TRBD1
V gene: TRBV4-1
clone size: .
J gene: TRBJ2-3

CDR3 DNA: TGTGCCAGCAGCGCCACGAGGGCGCCCCAGGATGAGCAGTTCTTC
CDR3 protein: CASSATRAPQDEQFF
D gene: .
V gene: TRBV9
clone size: few
J gene: TRBJ2-1

CDR3 DNA: TGTGCCAGCAGCCCCCTCCGGGGCGGGAGCAGTACCTACGAGCAGTACTTC
CDR3 protein: CASSPLRGGSSTYEQYF
D gene: TRBD2
V gene: TRBV7-2
clone size: few
J gene: TRBJ2-7

CDR3 DNA: TGTGCCAGCAGCGTAGCCAGGGGCACTGAAGCTTTCTTT
CDR3 protein: CASSVARGTEAFF
D gene: .
V gene: TRBV9
clone size: .
J gene: TRBJ1-1

CDR3 DNA: TGCGCCAGCAGCCCGGGGATGGCAAGTTCCTACAATGAGCAGTTCTTC
CDR3 protein: CASSPGMASSYNEQFF
D gene: .
V gene: TRBV5-1
clone size: .
J gene: TRBJ2-1

CDR3 DNA: TGTGCCAGCAGCTTGGCTGGGCAGGGGGCGCGCAATGAGCAGTTCTTC
CDR3 protein: CASSLAGQGARNEQFF
D gene: TRBD1
V gene: TRBV7-3
clone size: .
J gene: TRBJ2-1

CDR3 DNA: TGTGCCAGCAGCTTGGATCTGGGAAACACCATATATTTT
CDR3 protein: CASSLDLGNTIYF
D gene: .
V gene: TRBV5-4
clone size: .
J gene: TRBJ1-3

CDR3 DNA: TGTGCCAGCTCCTCGGGAGGGGTTAGCTCCTACAATGAGCAGTTCTTC
CDR3 protein: CASSSGGVSSYNEQFF
D gene: TRBD2
V gene: TRBV18
clone size: .
J gene: TRBJ2-1

CDR3 DNA: TGTGCCATCAGTGGGTTAGGGACAGGGGATGGCTACACCTTC
CDR3 protein: CAISGLGTGDGYTF
D gene: TRBD1
V gene: TRBV10-3
clone size: .
J gene: TRBJ1-2

CDR3 DNA: TGTGCCAGCTCACGGGACAGACTCAGGGCTGAGCAGTTCTTC
CDR3 protein: CASSRDRLRAEQFF
D gene: TRBD1
V gene: TRBV18
clone size: .
J gene: TRBJ2-1

CDR3 DNA: TGTGCCAGCAGCTTAGCTCTGGGCCGAAATTCACCCCTCCACTTT
CDR3 protein: CASSLALGRNSPLHF
D gene: .
V gene: TRBV7-8
clone size: .
J gene: TRBJ1-6

CDR3 DNA: TGTGCCAGCAGCTTGGGGGGGGACAGGGGCACAGATACGCAGTATTTT
CDR3 protein: CASSLGGDRGTDTQYF
D gene: TRBD1
V gene: TRBV5-4
clone size: .
J gene: TRBJ2-3

CDR3 DNA: TGTGCCAGCAGTTATCTTTCCCGCAGGCCACAAGAGACCCAGTACTTC
CDR3 protein: CASSYLSRRPQETQYF
D gene: .
V gene: TRBV6-6
clone size: .
J gene: TRBJ2-5

CDR3 DNA: TGTGCCATCAGTGAAGGATGGGGGGGGACTAGTAACAATGAGCAGTTCTTC
CDR3 protein: CAISEGWGGTSNNEQFF
D gene: TRBD2
V gene: TRBV10-3
clone size: .
J gene: TRBJ2-1

CDR3 DNA: TGTGCCAGCAGCCTCCGGACAACCTACTCCTACGAGCAGTACTTC
CDR3 protein: CASSLRTTYSYEQYF
D gene: .
V gene: TRBV5-8
clone size: .
J gene: TRBJ2-7

CDR3 DNA: TGTGCCAGCAGCGTCCCGGGACTCCATAATTCACCCCTCCACTTT
CDR3 protein: CASSVPGLHNSPLHF
D gene: .
V gene: TRBV9
clone size: .
J gene: TRBJ1-6

CDR3 DNA: TGTGCCACCAGTCTGACAGGCAATCAGCCCCAGCATTTT
CDR3 protein: CATSLTGNQPQHF
D gene: .
V gene: TRBV15
clone size: .
J gene: TRBJ1-5

CDR3 DNA: TGTGCCAGTAGTAGAACAGGGGCCACTGAAGCTTTCTTT
CDR3 protein: CASSRTGATEAFF
D gene: TRBD1
V gene: TRBV19
clone size: .
J gene: TRBJ1-1

CDR3 DNA: TGCGCCAGCAGCCCGGGCGGGGCTAGCTCGGTAGATACGCAGTATTTT
CDR3 protein: CASSPGGASSVDTQYF
D gene: .
V gene: TRBV4-3
clone size: .
J gene: TRBJ2-3

CDR3 DNA: TGTGCTAGTGGTTTGGTGGGCGCAGACACCGGGGAGCTGTTTTTT
CDR3 protein: CASGLVGADTGELFF
D gene: .
V gene: TRBV12-5
clone size: .
J gene: TRBJ2-2

CDR3 DNA: TGTGCCAGCTCACCACCAGCAGCGGGGACGAACACCGGGGAGCTGTTTTTT
CDR3 protein: CASSPPAAGTNTGELFF
D gene: TRBD2
V gene: TRBV18
clone size: .
J gene: TRBJ2-2

CDR3 DNA: TGTGCCAGCAGCTTTTCCCGGACAGAAAACACCATATATTTT
CDR3 protein: CASSFSRTENTIYF
D gene: .
V gene: TRBV5-5
clone size: .
J gene: TRBJ1-3

CDR3 DNA: TGTGCCAGCAGCTTACCGGGACAGTACACTGAAGCTTTCTTT
CDR3 protein: CASSLPGQYTEAFF
D gene: TRBD1
V gene: TRBV7-6
clone size: .
J gene: TRBJ1-1

CDR3 DNA: TGTGCCAGTACCTGGACTAGCCTAAACAATGAGCAGTTCTTC
CDR3 protein: CASTWTSLNNEQFF
D gene: TRBD2
V gene: TRBV19
clone size: .
J gene: TRBJ2-1

CDR3 DNA: TGTGCCAGCTCACCATCCGGCAGGGCCTCTGGAAACACCATATATTTT
CDR3 protein: CASSPSGRASGNTIYF
D gene: .
V gene: TRBV18
clone size: .
J gene: TRBJ1-3

CDR3 DNA: TGTGCCAGCAGCTTCCCCAGGACAGGGGTTGCCGGGGAGCTGTTTTTT
CDR3 protein: CASSFPRTGVAGELFF
D gene: TRBD1
V gene: TRBV7-9
clone size: .
J gene: TRBJ2-2

CDR3 DNA: TGTGCCAGCAGCAGGACAGTAACTGGAAACACCATATATTTT
CDR3 protein: CASSRTVTGNTIYF
D gene: .
V gene: TRBV6-5
clone size: .
J gene: TRBJ1-3

CDR3 DNA: TGTGCCAGCAGCGGGGCGGAGGGGGCTCTCACCGGGGAGCTGTTTTTT
CDR3 protein: CASSGAEGALTGELFF
D gene: .
V gene: TRBV5-4
clone size: .
J gene: TRBJ2-2

CDR3 DNA: TGTGCCAGTGGTCAGGAAGCTTTCTTT
CDR3 protein: CASGQEAFF
D gene: .
V gene: TRBV19
clone size: few
J gene: TRBJ1-1

CDR3 DNA: TGTGCCAGCAGTCCGGGACTTGTTGGAAACACCATATATTTT
CDR3 protein: CASSPGLVGNTIYF
D gene: .
V gene: TRBV27
clone size: few
J gene: TRBJ1-3

CDR3 DNA: TGTGCCAGTAGTATAGAAGGGGAGGGCAATCAGCCCCAGCATTTT
CDR3 protein: CASSIEGEGNQPQHF
D gene: .
V gene: TRBV19
clone size: once
J gene: TRBJ1-5

CDR3 DNA: TGTGCCAGCAGTGTAATCGGGGACAGGGCCCACCAAGAGACCCAGTACTTC
CDR3 protein: CASSVIGDRAHQETQYF
D gene: TRBD1
V gene: TRBV6-1
clone size: .
J gene: TRBJ2-5

CDR3 DNA: TGTGCCAGCAGCTTAGTGGGACAGCAGAACTATGGCTACACCTTC
CDR3 protein: CASSLVGQQNYGYTF
D gene: TRBD1
V gene: TRBV11-1
clone size: .
J gene: TRBJ1-2

CDR3 DNA: TGCGCCAGCAGATCCCAGGGGGTTACCAACACTGAAGCTTTCTTT
CDR3 protein: CASRSQGVTNTEAFF
D gene: TRBD1
V gene: TRBV10-2
clone size: .
J gene: TRBJ1-1

CDR3 DNA: TGCAGCGTGAGACAGGGAGTAGGGACCCAGTACTTC
CDR3 protein: CSVRQGVGTQYF
D gene: TRBD1
V gene: TRBV29-1
clone size: .
J gene: TRBJ2-5

CDR3 DNA: TGTGCCAGCAGCCAAGACGCTAGCGGGAGATATCAGTTCTTC
CDR3 protein: CASSQDASGRYQFF
D gene: TRBD2
V gene: TRBV14
clone size: .
J gene: TRBJ2-1